Each of the 24 T cell receptor beta chains below was sequenced from the same sample in a study of molecular identifiers for immune sequencing clone quantification (dated by TCRdb to the late 2010s). Receptor libraries were prepared by PCR. The sequencing machine was an Illumina HiSeq 4000. The public reads were reprocessed in TCRdb via fastp at Q25 and MiXCR, keeping in-frame beta chains. Entries are consolidated by CDR3 protein sequence, retaining the most common genes and DNA. The sample records fewer than 25,000 distinct CDR3 sequences, approximately 17% of which are singletons. The leading ten clones occupy approximately 1% of the sample. The sequencing sample was made of naive CD8+ T cells from blood, with Jurkat cell RNA spiked in. The cell subset or site tag for this specimen amounts to: FACS-sorted CD8+CD4-CCR7+CD45RA+ naive T cells. The receptors originated from a human donor in good health. Some libraries in this study had Jurkat cell RNA spiked in.

This clonotype has at least ten counts. The chain carries TRBV28 and TRBJ1-1; D gene uncertain. Germline lookup yields CDR1 MDHEN and CDR2 SYDVKM. Trimming shortened V by 1 base and J by 0 bases, and 6 bases separated the two germline ends. This CDR3 region has 14 residues. The CDR3 loop reads CASSLSLVNTEAFF. The CDR3 region has the DNA TGTGCCAGCAGTTTATCATTAGTGAACACTGAAGCTTTCTTT.

Many counts were recorded for this clonotype. V usage is TRBV7-2 and J usage is TRBJ2-7; TRBD1 matches 9 bases. The CDR3 runs 17 residues. Germline CDR1 and CDR2: SGHTA and FQGNSA. The trim removed 1 base at V and 3 bases at J, leaving 10 bases unmatched. CDR3 sequence reads: CASSLDRGLGGYYEQYF. CDR3 in DNA: TGTGCCAGCAGCTTAGACAGGGGGCTAGGTGGCTACTACGAGCAGTACTTC.

This clonotype was detected ten times or more. This sequence joins TRBV6-6 and TRBJ1-1; TRBD1 matches at 10 bases. This CDR3 comprises 15 residues. Losses at the gene ends were 5 bases for V and 5 bases for J; bases not matched to a gene: 8. The germline V gene has CDR1 MNHNY and CDR2 SVGAGI (reference sequence). CDR3 protein: CASSGQGDLGTEAFF. CDR3 DNA: TGTGCCAGCAGTGGACAGGGGGATCTGGGGACTGAAGCTTTCTTT.

This clonotype was seen repeatedly, ten times or more. V and J are TRBV15 and TRBJ1-3, with D possibly matching TRBD1 (5 bases). V was cut by 0 bases and J by 3 bases, with 18 bases left in between. This CDR3 is 18 amino acids long. CDR1 and CDR2 from the germline V gene are LNHNV and YYDKDF (reference sequence). The CDR3 loop is CATSREAPGVIVGNTIYF. The DNA for the CDR3 is TGTGCCACCAGCAGAGAGGCCCCGGGGGTAATTGTTGGAAACACCATATATTTT.

This clonotype was recorded many times. The CDR3 DNA reads TGTGCCAGCAGCTTCTACTCGACAGGGGATACGCAGTATTTT. Its protein is CASSFYSTGDTQYF. The chain couples TRBV7-6 to TRBJ2-3; 7 bases map to TRBD1. With V trimmed by 3 bases and J by 6 bases, 6 bases remained unmatched. The CDR3 length is 14 residues. Germline loops: CDR1 SGHVS, CDR2 FNYEAQ.

This clonotype was seen ten or more times. The J gene is TRBJ2-3, the V gene TRBV9; no definite D call. This CDR3 contains 15 residues. The germline V gene has CDR1 SGDLS and CDR2 YYNGEE. Between the trimmed V and J ends, which lost 3 bases and 2 bases, there was a span of 13 bases. CDR3 sequence reads: CASSAASGPTDTQYF. In DNA form, the CDR3 reads TGTGCCAGCAGCGCCGCCTCCGGACCCACAGATACGCAGTATTTT.

Remarks on this clonotype: A much larger clone is a single base away; this may be a read error. CDR3 in amino acids: CASSPIRTGSTDTRYF. The DNA for the CDR3 is TGTGCCAGCAGCCCCATCCGGACAGGTAGCACAGATACGCGGTATTTT. This chain connects TRBV7-9 to TRBJ2-3, with TRBD1 matching 7 bases. The V gene's germline CDR1 is SEHNR and CDR2 FQNEAQ (reference sequence). The CDR3 spans 16 residues.

This clonotype was detected ten times or more. The chain links TRBV20-1 to TRBJ2-1, with 13 positions matching TRBD2. The length of the CDR3 is 13 residues. CDR1 is DFQATT, CDR2 SNEGSKA, per germline (reference sequence). CDR3 sequence (DNA): TGCGCTGCGAGACTAGCGGGAGGAAATGAGCAGTTCTTC. Its protein product is CAARLAGGNEQFF.

This clonotype occurred many times. The V and J genes are TRBV6-5 and TRBJ1-6; no clear D gene. Germline CDR1 MNHEY, CDR2 SVGAGI. With 1 base removed from V and 7 bases from J, the gap between germline ends came to 11 bases. This CDR3 has 15 residues. CDR3 bases: TGTGCCAGCAGTTACTTGGTCACTGGAAATTCACCCCTCCACTTT. Encoded protein: CASSYLVTGNSPLHF.

This clonotype appeared many times. This sequence joins TRBV19 and TRBJ2-2; D is ambiguous. Trimming took 9 bases from V and 6 from J, leaving 11 bases between them. The CDR3 consists of 12 residues. Germline V lookup: CDR1 LNHDA, CDR2 SQIVND (reference sequence). CDR3 loop: CASSLGPGELFF. In DNA, the CDR3 is TGTGCCAGCAGTTTAGGCCCCGGGGAGCTGTTTTTT.

This clonotype is classed as medium-sized. This rearrangement joins TRBV29-1 to TRBJ2-7; D is uncertain. This CDR3 region has 13 residues. CDR1 is SQVTM and CDR2 is ANQGSEA in the germline V gene. The V gene lost 6 bases and the J gene lost 1 base, with 13 bases spanning the gap. CDR3 protein: CSVSQALSYEQYF. For the CDR3, the DNA is TGCAGCGTGTCCCAGGCCCTTTCCTACGAGCAGTACTTC.

This clonotype was detected many times. The chain has TRBV12-3 or TRBV12-4 and TRBJ2-4; 12 nucleotides match TRBD2. V shed 5 bases, J shed 6 bases, and the junction held 8 bases outside the gene matches. The length of the CDR3 is 16 residues. This CDR3 reads CASSPLAGGPGNIQYF. The CDR3 DNA is TGTGCCAGCAGTCCGCTAGCGGGAGGGCCAGGAAACATTCAGTACTTC.

This clonotype showed up many times. The V gene is TRBV4-1, the J gene TRBJ2-7; TRBD1 aligns across 7 bases. With 0 bases clipped from V and 3 bases from J, the junction kept 8 bases outside the gene matches. Germline V gene sequence: CDR1 MGHRA, CDR2 YSYEKL. The CDR3 covers 16 residues. DNA for the CDR3: TGCGCCAGCAGCCAAGAACAGGCAGGGGGATACTACGAGCAGTACTTC. Residues: CASSQEQAGGYYEQYF.

Only a few counts were recorded for this clonotype. A read error may explain this, as a much larger clone is one base away. This chain connects TRBV11-2 to TRBJ2-7; 7 bases line up with TRBD2. V was clipped by 5 bases and J by 2 bases; unmatched bases: 9. The CDR3 covers 15 residues. The germline gives CDR1 SGHAT, CDR2 FQNNGV. The CDR3 spells CASSPGLGSPYEQYF. The CDR3, as DNA: TGTGCCAGCAGCCCAGGACTAGGAAGCCCCTACGAGCAGTACTTC.

Only a few counts were recorded for this clonotype. No conserved phenylalanine or tryptophan is present at the end of the CDR3, so a read error is the likely explanation. The chain recombines TRBV5-5 with TRBJ2-3, with TRBD1 identical over 9 bases. This CDR3 spans 16 amino acids. V gave up 4 bases and J gave up 5 bases; unmatched junction bases: 11. CDR1 and CDR2 (germline): SGHKS, YYEKEE (reference sequence). This CDR3 reads CASSGIQGAQEDTQYS. CDR3 bases: TGTGCCAGCAGCGGAATACAGGGGGCGCAGGAAGATACGCAGTATTCT.

In this sample, this clonotype turned up many times. This chain links TRBV2 with TRBJ1-2; TRBD1 is a possible D gene (5 bases). V lost 0 bases and J 4 bases, leaving 12 bases between the germline ends. The CDR3 has 15 residues. Germline values: CDR1 SNHLY, CDR2 FYNNEI. CDR3 nucleotides: TGTGCCAGCAGTGAAGCTAAGGGGCGCGGCTATGGCTACACCTTC. Translating gives CASSEAKGRGYGYTF. The full variable domain, completed using reference TRBV2 and TRBJ1-2, is EPEVTQTPSHQVTQMGQEVILRCVPISNHLYFYWYRQILGQKVEFLVSFYNNEISEKSEIFDDQFSVERPDGSNFTLKIRSTKLEDSAMYFCASSEAKGRGYGYTFGSGTRLTVV.

CDR3: CASSVGLAAYEQYF. CDR3 nucleotide sequence: TGTGCCAGCAGTGTCGGACTAGCGGCCTACGAGCAGTACTTC. The V and J genes are TRBV28 and TRBJ2-7; the match to TRBD2 covers 10 bases. There are 14 residues in the CDR3. J lost 2 bases, V lost 5 bases, and 3 bases had no gene match. The germline gives CDR1 MDHEN, CDR2 SYDVKM.

This clonotype has just a few counts. A clone one base away is much larger, so this may be a read error. The CDR3 does not close with the conserved phenylalanine or tryptophan, likely indicating a read error. This chain connects TRBV11-2 to TRBJ2-1; either TRBD1 or TRBD2 may supply D (5 bases each). CDR3 size: 16 residues. V was shortened by 2 bases and J by 4 bases, with 15 bases between the two germline ends. The germline V gene encodes CDR1 SGHAT and CDR2 FQNNGV. CDR3 protein: CASSLPWDPHYNEQFV. DNA for the CDR3: TGTGCCAGCAGCTTACCCTGGGACCCTCATTACAATGAGCAGTTCGTC.

This clonotype was seen many times. This chain links TRBV20-1 with TRBJ2-3; D is possibly TRBD2 (6 bases). V dropped 1 base and J dropped 5 bases, with 19 bases sitting between them. CDR3 size: 16 residues. Germline V lookup: CDR1 DFQATT, CDR2 SNEGSKA (reference sequence). This CDR3 is CSARGRLVGLGDTQYF. DNA for the CDR3: TGCAGTGCTAGAGGTAGACTAGTAGGACTCGGAGATACGCAGTATTTT.

This clonotype has ten or more counts. The chain carries TRBV3-1 and TRBJ1-4; 7 bases fit TRBD1. The CDR3 covers 17 residues. Looked up from germline, CDR1 is LGHDT and CDR2 is YNNKEL (reference sequence). Unmatched junction bases numbered 16, after V lost 4 bases and J lost 8 bases. The CDR3 protein is CASSPVQRQGRREKLFF. The CDR3 nucleotides are TGTGCCAGCAGCCCCGTGCAGCGACAGGGTAGGCGAGAAAAACTGTTTTTT.

This clonotype was detected ten times or more. The CDR3 region is CASSMGQGATGELFF. CDR3 DNA sequence: TGCGCCAGCAGCATGGGACAGGGGGCGACCGGGGAGCTGTTTTTT. The chain recombines TRBV4-1 with TRBJ2-2, with TRBD1 identical over 12 bases. V trimming: 5 bases; J trimming: 5 bases; junction bases outside the gene matches: 3. The CDR3 contains 15 residues. Germline assignment: CDR1 MGHRA and CDR2 YSYEKL.

A note on this clonotype: This sequence may be a read error, since a much larger clone differs from it by one base. The CDR3 end shows no conserved phenylalanine or tryptophan, and so a read error is likely. The V call is TRBV6-2 or TRBV6-3, the J call TRBJ1-1; D not resolved. The CDR3 totals 12 residues. Germline V gene sequence: CDR1 MNHEY, CDR2 SVGEGT. Trimming took 6 bases from V and 8 from J, leaving 13 bases between them. In DNA form, the CDR3 reads TGTGCCAGCAGCCTAAGCGGCACCGAAGCTTTCTAT. Its protein is CASSLSGTEAFY.

This clonotype was detected ten times or more. The chain carries TRBV28 and TRBJ1-1; tentative D call: TRBD1 (6 bases). Germline CDR1 is MDHEN and CDR2 is SYDVKM. Trimming pared 6 bases from V and 7 bases from J, leaving 21 bases between. The CDR3 covers 15 residues. CDR3 region: CASSSYTTGLFEAFF. CDR3 bases: TGTGCCAGCAGCTCTTACACTACAGGGCTATTTGAAGCTTTCTTT.

The sample holds many counts of this clonotype. The chain uses TRBV29-1 and TRBJ2-4, with 7 bases aligning to TRBD1. CDR1 SQVTM and CDR2 ANQGSEA come from the germline V gene. The CDR3 covers 14 residues. The J segment lost 8 bases and the V segment lost 3 bases, leaving 10 bases of the junction unmatched. The CDR3 spells CSVELWGQGDIQYF. The DNA for the CDR3 is TGCAGCGTTGAGTTATGGGGGCAGGGGGACATTCAGTACTTC.